This TCR beta chain was found in a study of blood T cell repertoires in COVID-19. Overall study: Some COVID-19 samples were acute and others convalescent; all came from the United States, Italy and Spain. PBMCs, B-cell-depleted T cells, or T cells were the source of the cDNA or gDNA that made up the material.

Seattle patients were enrolled while actively infected and followed longitudinally. Authors' data handling: Quantification of nucleated cells was approximated via reference gene primer amplification. Assay: immunoSEQ multiplex PCR; the TCRdb copy retains only in-frame clones and omits some. V and J calls and clone size follow that table, whereas D and trimming were derived from the DNA. The table lists 200,000 to 300,000 clones, 70% to 90% of them singletons. Trimming removed 0 bases from V and 2 bases from J; junction bases left unmatched: 7. This CDR3 comprises 18 residues. Germline CDR1 LNHNV, CDR2 YYDKDF (reference sequence).

This TCR came from a woman in her twenties or thirties with COVID-19, enrolled during active disease. Sequenced material: peripheral blood. This sequence joins TRBV15 and TRBJ1-3; 10 positions match TRBD1. The CDR3 sequence: CATSRDRGQGSPGNTIYF. As DNA, the CDR3 is TGTGCCACCAGCAGAGATAGGGGACAGGGGAGTCCTGGAAACACCATATATTTT.